The TCR beta chain described here comes from a study of OX40 agonist ivuxolimab in advanced cancers. Study-level background: With ivuxolimab, an agonistic anti-OX40 (CD134) antibody, patients were treated.

The method was immunoSEQ multiplex PCR; TCRdb's version includes in-frame clones alone and lacks a portion of them. The table includes fewer than 100,000 clones, around 90% detected once. V dropped 2 bases and J dropped 0 bases, with 11 bases sitting between them. Germline lookup yields CDR1 MNHNY and CDR2 SVGAGI (reference sequence). There are 16 residues in the CDR3. The sample here was CD4+ or CD8+ T cells sorted from blood, taken in a trial of the OX40 agonist ivuxolimab. This sequence originates from an adult with an advanced solid tumor such as melanoma, head and neck, liver or kidney cancer. The J gene is TRBJ1-3, the V gene TRBV6-6; D not resolved. The DNA for the CDR3 is TGTGCCAGCAGTTACCTCGCCGGGGACTCTGGAAACACCATATATTTT. It is translated as CASSYLAGDSGNTIYF.